The present TCR beta chain was sequenced within a study of regulatory T cells in long-lasting Graves disease. CDR3 length: 15 amino acids. V gave up 7 bases and J gave up 5 bases; unmatched junction bases: 11. The germline gives CDR1 SGHAT, CDR2 FQNNGV. Noted time point: newly diagnosed GD, antithyroid drugs for less than 3 months. From RNA extracted from PBMCs, the TCR library was made. Whole-study results and caveats: Researchers examined only peripheral blood and not thyroid tissue. Relative to newly diagnosed Graves' patients, persistent ones had lower TCR diversity. In persistent patients, shared public clonotypes (approximately 3,000) outnumbered those in new patients (about 1,000). With persistent disease, TRBV28, TRBJ1-2 and TRBJ2-5 were the favored segments.

This clonotype occurred many times. The antigen is unknown. iRepertoire HTBI primers and Arm-PCR of CDR3 regions built TCR beta libraries. TCRdb re-derived calls from the multiplex PCR reads in MiXCR, one entry per CDR3 protein. The sample records about 400,000 distinct CDR3 sequences, around 15% being singletons. This material consisted of peripheral blood mononuclear cells (PBMCs), taken at new diagnosis, from a patient treated with antithyroid drugs. The rearrangement links TRBV11-2 to TRBJ2-5; 9 positions agree with TRBD2. This sequence was found in a female donor with Graves disease. The CDR3 bases are TGTGCCAGCATGTTCACGCTAGCGGGACAGGAGACCCAGTACTTC. Its translation: CASMFTLAGQETQYF.